This T cell receptor (beta chain) originates from a study of shared clonotypes between healthy human individuals. How the authors handled the data: ImmunoSEQ gave junction-only sequences without quality scores, so filtering differed. Clones were read by immunoSEQ multiplex PCR, and TCRdb kept only the in-frame ones, dropping some. The DNA gave D and trimming, while V, J and clone size come from that table. The sample lists fewer than 850,000 clones, approximately 97% seen once, with about 0.21% in the top ten. Naive CD8 cells comprised CD45RO-negative, CCR7-positively selected cells, excluding terminally differentiated effector memory CD45RA+ cells. The CDR3 consists of 15 residues. Germline V CDR1 and CDR2: SEHNR, FQNEAQ (reference sequence). V lost 5 bases to trimming and J lost 8 bases, with 21 bases between them.

The receptor was derived from a man aged 25 to 40 in good health. The J gene is TRBJ1-1, the V gene TRBV7-9; TRBD1 is a possible D gene (5 bases). Sequenced input: naive CD8+ T cells sorted from blood. CDR3 sequence: CASSHPGDSGNEAFF. The DNA for the CDR3 is TGTGCCAGCAGCCATCCGGGTGACAGCGGGAACGAAGCTTTCTTT.